The sequence of this T cell receptor (beta chain) was determined in a study of T cells after yellow fever vaccination. The CDR3 is 15 residues long. Germline-derived CDR1 and CDR2 are DFQATT and SNEGSKA (reference sequence). J lost 5 bases, V lost 4 bases, and 5 bases had no gene match. 5'RACE template switching generated TCR cDNA, adding a universal primer site and UMIs. Via MiXCR, TCRdb re-called the 5' RACE reads, giving one row per CDR3 protein. The sample yields approximately 47,000 distinct CDR3 sequences, 5.5% to 8% seen once. General study results and limits: Most primary-vaccination clones recurred post-booster (just under 98% CD4, about 90% CD8).

The clonotype comes from a man younger than 45 who received the YFV17D yellow fever vaccine. The chain combines TRBV20-1 with TRBJ2-3, with 14 bases aligning to TRBD2. The material sequenced was PBMCs, either bulk or a sorted T-cell subset (CD4+, CD8+, memory, or dextramer-sorted; not recorded which), taken 45 days after the yellow fever booster vaccination. The chain's CDR3 is CSAMGTSGRGDTQYF. The CDR3 DNA sequence: TGCAGTGCTATGGGGACTAGCGGGAGAGGAGATACGCAGTATTTT.